These 19 T cell receptor beta chains originate from one sample sequenced in a study of T cells in Graves' hyperthyroidism and ophthalmopathy. Researchers amplified the TCR beta CDR3 regions from RNA transcripts. RT-PCR in the first round (using the HTBI primer set) targeted the TCR CDR3. MiXCR was run by TCRdb on the multiplex PCR reads, yielding one entry per CDR3 protein. The data show more than 500,000 distinct CDR3 sequences, about 16% seen once. Sequencing input: blood. The source is a woman in her 30s with Graves' ophthalmopathy.

This clonotype was counted many times. This sequence joins TRBV29-1 and TRBJ2-5; tentative D call: TRBD1 (7 bases). The CDR3 has 13 residues. Germline V gene sequence: CDR1 SQVTM, CDR2 ANQGSEA. Trimming took 5 bases from V and 4 from J, leaving 14 bases between them. The CDR3, as DNA: TGCAGCGTTCTTCAGGGGGGTGGAGAGACCCAGTACTTC. Protein sequence: CSVLQGGGETQYF.

This clonotype has ten or more counts. V and J are TRBV7-2 and TRBJ2-3; 9 bases fit TRBD2. Trimming removed 1 base from V and 5 bases from J; junction bases left unmatched: 7. This CDR3 is 16 amino acids long. Germline CDR1 is SGHTA and CDR2 is FQGNSA. CDR3 amino acids: CASSLEGGRAGDTQYF. Here the CDR3 DNA reads TGTGCCAGCAGCTTAGAAGGCGGGAGGGCAGGAGATACGCAGTATTTT.

At least ten counts were recorded for this clonotype. This sequence joins TRBV20-1 and TRBJ1-3, with 8 positions matching TRBD1. The germline V gene has CDR1 DFQATT and CDR2 SNEGSKA (reference sequence). CDR3 length: 12 residues. The J segment lost 4 bases and the V segment lost 5 bases, leaving 1 base of the junction unmatched. CDR3 protein: CSAQGAGNTIYF. The CDR3 region has the DNA TGCAGTGCTCAGGGGGCCGGAAACACCATATATTTT.

V and J are TRBV19 and TRBJ2-1; TRBD2 is a possible D gene (6 bases). Germline V gene data show CDR1 as LNHDA and CDR2 as SQIVND (reference sequence). The CDR3 is 17 residues long. Trimming removed 8 bases at V and 0 bases at J, with 20 bases between. Here the CDR3 reads CASSTASAGSSYNEQFF. For the CDR3, the DNA is TGTGCCAGTTCGACTGCCTCGGCGGGGAGCTCCTACAATGAGCAGTTCTTC.

The rearrangement links TRBV27 to TRBJ2-4, with 10 bases that match TRBD1. Trimming removed 6 bases from V and 1 base from J; junction bases left unmatched: 9. Germline assignment: CDR1 MNHEY and CDR2 SMNVEV (reference sequence). This CDR3 has 17 amino acids. CDR3 in amino acids: CASSLLSGQGAKNIQYF. The CDR3, as DNA: TGTGCCAGCAGCCTTCTCTCGGGACAGGGGGCCAAAAACATTCAGTACTTC.

The sample holds many counts of this clonotype. V and J are TRBV11-2 and TRBJ1-1, with D unresolved. Germline V gene data show CDR1 as SGHAT and CDR2 as FQNNGV. Deletions cut 2 bases from V and 0 bases from J, with 4 bases between. The CDR3 extends over 13 amino acids. Written as DNA, the CDR3 is TGTGCCAGCAGCTTAATTGTGAACACTGAAGCTTTCTTT. It yields the protein CASSLIVNTEAFF.

Ten or more counts support this clonotype. The chain uses TRBV7-2 and TRBJ2-3; the D call may be TRBD1 or TRBD2 (6 bases each). Germline V CDR1 and CDR2: SGHTA, FQGNSA. V was cut by 5 bases and J by 0 bases, with 18 bases left in between. The CDR3 contains 17 residues. CDR3 loop: CASSQGPTGTSTDTQYF. DNA for the CDR3: TGTGCCAGCAGCCAGGGGCCTACAGGGACTAGCACAGATACGCAGTATTTT.

In nucleotides, the CDR3 is TGCGCCAGCAGCCAAGATGGGCCTAGCGGGAGTATCTACGAGCAGTACTTC. As protein: CASSQDGPSGSIYEQYF. The chain joins TRBV4-3 to TRBJ2-7; TRBD2 matches 10 bases. This CDR3 spans 17 amino acids. Unmatched junction bases numbered 8, after V lost 0 bases and J lost 3 bases. The V gene's germline CDR1 is LGHNA and CDR2 YSLEER.

The rearrangement uses TRBV14 and TRBJ2-1; D possibly corresponds to TRBD1 (7 bases). CDR1 and CDR2 from the germline V gene are SGHDN and FVKESK. The V gene lost 4 bases and the J gene lost 9 bases, with 19 bases spanning the gap. This CDR3 is 15 amino acids long. CDR3 DNA sequence: TGTGCCAGCAGCCTAAACAGGGGAGGCAAGGGTGAGCAGTTCTTC. Translated, it gives CASSLNRGGKGEQFF.

This sequence joins TRBV10-2 and TRBJ2-7; D tentatively fits TRBD1 or TRBD2 (5 bases each). Germline-derived CDR1 and CDR2 are WSHSY and SAAADI. The V gene lost 10 bases and the J gene lost 1 base, with 17 bases spanning the gap. The CDR3 runs 14 residues. CDR3 region: CAINGASGSYEQYF. The CDR3, as DNA: TGCGCCATCAATGGGGCCAGCGGTTCCTACGAGCAGTACTTC.

This clonotype was detected many times. The chain joins TRBV7-2 to TRBJ2-1; D gene unclear. V lost 4 bases and J lost 3, with 10 bases in between. CDR3 length: 14 amino acids. The V gene's germline CDR1 is SGHTA and CDR2 FQGNSA. CDR3 DNA: TGTGCCAGCAGCTCCTCTGGTCTCTACAATGAGCAGTTCTTC. Residues: CASSSSGLYNEQFF. The entire variable domain, with the rest obtained from reference TRBV7-2 and TRBJ2-1, is as follows: GAGVSQSPSNKVTEKGKDVELRCDPISGHTALYWYRQSLGQGLEFLIYFQGNSAPDKSGLPSDRFSAERTGGSVSTLTIQRTQQEDSAVYLCASSSSGLYNEQFFGPGTRLTVL.

This clonotype came up a few times. This chain joins TRBV7-2 and TRBJ2-2; 8 bases map to TRBD2. Trimming at V came to 5 bases and at J to 8 bases, leaving 10 bases not matched to a gene. This CDR3 is 15 amino acids long. Germline CDR1 is SGHTA and CDR2 is FQGNSA. The CDR3 is CASSRSGMLLGELFF. In nucleotides, the CDR3 is TGTGCCAGCAGCCGTAGCGGGATGTTATTAGGGGAGCTGTTTTTT.

V is TRBV28 and J is TRBJ2-3; the D gene is possibly TRBD1 (6 bases). This CDR3 spans 15 amino acids. Trimming cost V 3 bases and J 2 bases, with 12 bases left between them. In germline, CDR1 is MDHEN, CDR2 SYDVKM. The CDR3 coding sequence is TGTGCCAGCAGTTTTTTGGGGGCCACCACAGATACGCAGTATTTT. This encodes CASSFLGATTDTQYF.

There are a few counts of this clonotype. The V and J genes are TRBV14 and TRBJ1-1; D gene ambiguous. The CDR3 sequence is 13 residues long. Germline V lookup: CDR1 SGHDN, CDR2 FVKESK. V was pared by 2 bases and J by 10 bases, with 14 bases between. The CDR3 sequence is CASSQTQADGAFF. The CDR3 DNA is TGTGCCAGCAGCCAAACTCAGGCGGACGGAGCTTTCTTT.

This clonotype was seen at least ten times. The rearrangement uses TRBV27 and TRBJ2-2; D remains ambiguous. Germline-derived CDR1 and CDR2 are MNHEY and SMNVEV (reference sequence). This CDR3 is built from 16 residues. V lost 5 bases and J 1 base, leaving 14 bases between the germline ends. CDR3 residues: CASSPVYPVNTGELFF. The CDR3 coding sequence is TGTGCCAGCAGTCCGGTTTATCCGGTGAACACCGGGGAGCTGTTTTTT.

This chain joins TRBV20-1 and TRBJ1-1; D is unclear. CDR1 and CDR2 from the germline V gene are DFQATT and SNEGSKA (reference sequence). Trimming took off 8 bases at V and 5 bases at J, with 12 bases between the two ends. The CDR3 runs 11 residues. In DNA form, the CDR3 reads TGCAGTCGCGGGCGAAGTACTGAAGCTTTCTTT. It codes for CSRGRSTEAFF.

This clonotype was detected many times. J is TRBJ2-1 and V is TRBV20-1; 13 positions agree with TRBD2. J lost 4 bases, V lost 3 bases, and 3 bases had no gene match. The CDR3 contains 15 residues. CDR1 and CDR2 (germline): DFQATT, SNEGSKA (reference sequence). CDR3 region: CSARGLAGRYNEQFF. The CDR3 DNA follows: TGCAGTGCTAGGGGACTAGCGGGAAGATACAATGAGCAGTTCTTC.

This clonotype was detected ten times or more. V is TRBV5-5 and J is TRBJ2-7; 10 bases line up with TRBD2. The junction had 18 bases not matched to a gene; V was cut back by 4 bases and J by 5 bases. The germline V gene has CDR1 SGHKS and CDR2 YYEKEE (reference sequence). CDR3 size: 18 residues. As DNA, the CDR3 is TGTGCCAGCAGCCTGAGAGACAGGGGTGCTAGCGGGAGTGACGAGCAGTACTTC. This gives the protein CASSLRDRGASGSDEQYF.

This clonotype was counted at least ten times. The chain uses TRBV20-1 and TRBJ2-3, with D perhaps TRBD2 (6 bases). CDR3 size: 14 residues. From germline, CDR1 is DFQATT and CDR2 SNEGSKA (reference sequence). V lost 0 bases, J lost 4 bases, and 11 bases lay in between. CDR3 protein: CSARDAGSADTQYF. For the CDR3, the DNA is TGCAGTGCTAGAGATGCCGGGAGCGCAGATACGCAGTATTTT.